A selection of T cell receptor beta chains follows, all from one sample in a study of cytomegalovirus exposure and HLA in healthy donors. Profiled with immunoSEQ multiplex PCR; TCRdb holds only in-frame clones, not every one. This table has under 90,000 clones, roughly 74% appearing once. Sequencing was carried out using PBMCs. These receptors were collected from a man aged 40-49 years in good health and CMV-seronegative. The CDR3 runs from the conserved cysteine through the conserved F or W. A D gene is named only where the DNA matches it firmly. Not all rows give a size; the values are once, few, many and, for expanded clones, a class.

TRBJ2-3 | TRBV19 | . | TRBD2 | CASSTPSGGLTDTQYF | TGTGCCAGTAGTACCCCGAGCGGGGGGCTGACAGATACGCAGTATTTT
TRBJ1-6 | TRBV4-1 | . | . | CASSQDPPPRNSPLHF | TGCGCCAGCAGCCAAGACCCGCCCCCGAGGAATTCACCCCTCCACTTT
TRBJ2-7 | TRBV5-5 | . | . | CASSQDSYEQYF | TGTGCCAGCAGCCAGGACAGCTACGAGCAGTACTTC
TRBJ2-1 | TRBV30 | . | . | CAWSSPNGNNEQFF | TGTGCCTGGAGTTCCCCGAACGGGAATAATGAGCAGTTCTTC
TRBJ2-3 | TRBV21-1 | . | . | CASSGASGDSQVRTDTQYF | TGTGCCAGCAGCGGGGCTAGCGGGGATAGCCAGGTGCGCACAGATACGCAGTATTTT
TRBJ1-5 | TRBV19 | few | . | CASISPGVGNQPQHF | TGTGCCAGTATTTCCCCAGGGGTGGGCAATCAGCCCCAGCATTTT
TRBJ1-2 | TRBV2 | few | . | CASSGGGGYGYPF | TGTGCCAGCAGTGGGGGGGGAGGCTATGGCTACCCCTTC
TRBJ2-3 | TRBV2 | . | TRBD1 | CASRPGQSTYTQYF | TGTGCCAGCAGACCGGGACAGTCAACATATACGCAGTATTTT
TRBJ2-5 | TRBV5-1 | . | TRBD1 | CASSPKRDRAETQYF | TGCGCCAGCAGCCCGAAACGGGACAGGGCAGAGACCCAGTACTTC
TRBJ2-7 | TRBV5-1 | . | TRBD1 | CASSLGTGGFEQYF | TGCGCCAGCAGCTTGGGGACAGGGGGCTTCGAGCAGTACTTC
TRBJ2-7 | TRBV30 | . | . | CAWSVRRRGPYEQYF | TGTGCCTGGAGTGTAAGGCGGCGGGGGCCCTACGAGCAGTACTTC
TRBJ2-2 | TRBV7-8 | few | . | CASSLRDAGWSGELFF | TGTGCCAGCAGCTTGCGGGACGCCGGGTGGAGCGGGGAGCTGTTTTTT
TRBJ1-2 | TRBV18 | . | . | CASSPPDSYGYTF | TGTGCCAGCTCCCCGCCGGACTCTTATGGCTACACCTTC
TRBJ2-2 | TRBV11-1 | . | . | CASSFGTNTGELFF | TGTGCCAGCAGCTTCGGGACAAACACCGGGGAGCTGTTTTTT
TRBJ1-5 | TRBV4-3 | . | . | CASSQDRADRQPQHF | TGCGCCAGCAGCCAAGACAGGGCAGATCGGCAGCCCCAGCATTTT
TRBJ1-6 | TRBV6-4 | . | . | CASSYEGKSPLHF | TGTGCCAGCAGTTATGAGGGAAAATCACCCCTCCACTTT
TRBJ1-4 | TRBV5-1 | few | . | CASSKTAPGEKLFF | TGCGCCAGCAGCAAGACAGCCCCGGGTGAAAAACTGTTTTTT
TRBJ2-1 | TRBV27 | . | TRBD2 | CASSPSGGASCEQFF | TGTGCCAGCAGTCCCAGCGGGGGGGCCTCTTGTGAGCAGTTCTTC
TRBJ1-1 | TRBV28 | . | TRBD1 | CASSSHRGTEAFF | TGTGCCAGCAGTTCCCACAGGGGCACTGAAGCTTTCTTT
TRBJ2-7 | TRBV30 | . | . | CAWSVGWRAYEQYF | TGTGCCTGGAGTGTAGGCTGGAGAGCCTACGAGCAGTACTTC
TRBJ2-7 | TRBV9 | . | . | CASSVAGVGEQYF | TGTGCCAGCAGCGTGGCAGGGGTGGGCGAGCAGTACTTC
TRBJ1-5 | TRBV7-2 | . | . | CASSLVSGGNQPQHF | TGTGCCAGCAGCTTAGTGTCGGGGGGCAATCAGCCCCAGCATTTT
TRBJ1-1 | TRBV5-1 | few | TRBD1 | CASRSDRAHHSRRPFF | TGCGCCAGCAGATCCGACAGGGCACACCACTCTCGCCGTCCTTTCTTT
TRBJ1-2 | TRBV7-2 | . | . | CASSLMRQLYGYTF | TGTGCCAGCAGCTTAATGCGACAGCTCTATGGCTACACCTTC
TRBJ1-2 | TRBV7-9 | . | . | CASSLGHAGRYGYTF | TGTGCCAGCAGCTTAGGCCACGCGGGGCGGTATGGCTACACCTTC
TRBJ2-1 | TRBV6-4 | . | TRBD1 | CASSDSTGGNEQFF | TGTGCCAGCAGTGACTCGACAGGGGGCAATGAGCAGTTCTTC
TRBJ2-7 | TRBV2 | . | TRBD1 | CASSEGQGNLYEQYF | TGTGCCAGCAGCGAAGGACAGGGAAATCTCTACGAGCAGTACTTC
TRBJ2-7 | TRBV7-3 | . | TRBD1 | CASSLGQGHYEQYF | TGTGCCAGCAGCTTGGGACAGGGTCACTACGAGCAGTACTTC
TRBJ2-7 | TRBV5-4 | . | TRBD2 | CASSLEAGGSYEQYF | TGTGCCAGCAGCTTGGAAGCGGGGGGTTCCTACGAGCAGTACTTC
TRBJ2-2 | TRBV6-5 | . | . | CASSYSGRTNTGELFF | TGTGCCAGCAGTTACTCGGGCAGGACGAACACCGGGGAGCTGTTTTTT
TRBJ2-7 | TRBV7-2 | . | TRBD1 | CASSPDFEGGQQYF | TGTGCCAGCAGCCCCGACTTTGAAGGGGGCCAGCAGTACTTC
TRBJ2-7 | TRBV6-5 | . | TRBD1 | CASSGRDRVREQYF | TGTGCCAGCAGTGGCCGGGACAGGGTGAGAGAGCAGTACTTC
TRBJ1-5 | TRBV10-3 | . | TRBD1 | CAIGQGNQPQHF | TGTGCCATCGGACAGGGTAATCAGCCCCAGCATTTT
TRBJ1-3 | TRBV12-5 | . | . | CASGFRTLSDRRSGNTIYF | TGTGCTAGTGGTTTCCGCACCCTATCAGACAGACGCTCTGGAAACACCATATATTTT
TRBJ1-6 | TRBV6-5 | . | . | CASTPSGGNNSPLHF | TGTGCCAGCACCCCCAGTGGAGGAAATAATTCACCCCTCCACTTT
TRBJ1-2 | TRBV18 | once | . | CASSPDRNIPYGYTF | TGTGCCAGCTCACCCGACAGGAATATTCCCTATGGCTACACCTTC
TRBJ2-5 | TRBV15 | . | . | CATSRDDSLQETQYF | TGTGCCACCAGCAGAGATGACAGTTTACAAGAGACCCAGTACTTC
TRBJ2-3 | TRBV7-3 | . | TRBD1 | CASSRDRGLDTQYF | TGTGCCAGCAGTCGAGACAGGGGGCTCGATACGCAGTATTTT
TRBJ1-4 | TRBV19 | . | . | CASSTRGQPTNEKLFF | TGTGCCAGTAGTACGAGAGGACAGCCAACTAATGAAAAACTGTTTTTT
TRBJ2-2 | TRBV27 | . | TRBD2 | CASSPRLAGGTGELFF | TGTGCCAGCAGCCCCAGACTAGCGGGGGGCACCGGGGAGCTGTTTTTT
TRBJ1-3 | TRBV19 | . | TRBD1 | CASSIDGKTGAGNTIYF | TGTGCCAGTAGTATAGACGGAAAGACAGGGGCTGGAAACACCATATATTTT
TRBJ2-1 | TRBV27 | . | TRBD1 | CASSSPGQGYNEQFF | TGTGCCAGCAGTTCGCCGGGACAGGGGTACAATGAGCAGTTCTTC
TRBJ1-1 | TRBV6-5 | . | . | CASSYVQTSNTEAFF | TGTGCCAGCAGTTACGTTCAGACATCGAACACTGAAGCTTTCTTT
TRBJ1-1 | TRBV19 | . | . | CASSTTNLAREAFF | TGTGCCAGTAGCACTACCAATTTAGCTAGGGAAGCTTTCTTT
TRBJ1-3 | TRBV21-1 | . | . | CASSKGAGASAGNTIYF | TGTGCCAGCAGCAAAGGCGCGGGAGCCTCAGCTGGAAACACCATATATTTT
TRBJ1-2 | TRBV2 | . | . | CASSFGAGVWANYGYTF | TGTGCCAGCAGTTTCGGGGCAGGGGTATGGGCGAACTATGGCTACACCTTC
TRBJ1-1 | TRBV6-5 | few | . | CASARVWQLNTEAFF | TGTGCCAGCGCCCGGGTTTGGCAGTTGAATACTGAAGCTTTCTTT
TRBJ1-1 | TRBV14 | . | TRBD1 | CASSGQPNTEAFF | TGTGCCAGCTCGGGACAGCCGAACACTGAAGCTTTCTTT
TRBJ1-5 | TRBV6-6 | . | TRBD1 | CASRPPGGNTQPQHF | TGTGCCAGCAGACCTCCAGGGGGAAACACCCAGCCCCAGCATTTT
TRBJ2-7 | TRBV29-1 | . | TRBD1 | CSVEDWGQGRREQYF | TGCAGCGTTGAAGACTGGGGACAGGGACGACGCGAGCAGTACTTC
TRBJ1-2 | TRBV6-6 | few | . | CASSYSKTTSSYGYTF | TGTGCCAGCAGTTACTCGAAAACAACTAGTAGCTATGGCTACACCTTC